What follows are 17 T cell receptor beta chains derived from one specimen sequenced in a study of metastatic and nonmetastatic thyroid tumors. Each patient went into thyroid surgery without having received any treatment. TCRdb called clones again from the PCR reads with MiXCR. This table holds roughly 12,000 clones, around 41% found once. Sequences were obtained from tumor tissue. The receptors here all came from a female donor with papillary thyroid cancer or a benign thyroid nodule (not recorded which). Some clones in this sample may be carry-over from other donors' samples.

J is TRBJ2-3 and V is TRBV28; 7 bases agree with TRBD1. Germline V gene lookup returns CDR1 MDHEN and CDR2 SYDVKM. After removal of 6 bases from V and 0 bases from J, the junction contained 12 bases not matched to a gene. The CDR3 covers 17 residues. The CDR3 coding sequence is TGTGCCAGCAGCCCCCCTCAGACAGGGATTAGCACAGATACGCAGTATTTT. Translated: CASSPPQTGISTDTQYF.

DNA for the CDR3: TGTGCCAGCAGTGGACAGGGTACGAACACCTTC. It is translated as CASSGQGTNTF. The chain recombines TRBV6-2 or TRBV6-3 with TRBJ1-2; 8 bases are a match to TRBD1. The length of the CDR3 is 11 residues. Germline values: CDR1 MNHEY, CDR2 SVGEGT. Trimming took 5 bases from V and 12 from J; bases not matched to a gene: 5.

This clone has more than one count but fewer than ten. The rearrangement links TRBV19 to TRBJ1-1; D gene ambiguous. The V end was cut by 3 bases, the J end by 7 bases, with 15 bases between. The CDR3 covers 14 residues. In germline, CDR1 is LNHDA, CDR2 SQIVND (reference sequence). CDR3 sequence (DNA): TGTGCCAGTAGTATTCGGGCAGGAGTGGGTGAAGCTTTCTTT. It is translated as CASSIRAGVGEAFF.

The CDR3 nucleotides are TGTGCCAGCTCTTACGAGGTCAATCAGCCCCAGCATTTT. Its translation: CASSYEVNQPQHF. The genes are TRBV27 and TRBJ1-5; D is undetermined. The CDR3 loop spans 13 amino acids. V lost 8 bases and J 3 bases, leaving 11 bases between the germline ends. Per the germline V gene, CDR1 is MNHEY and CDR2 is SMNVEV (reference sequence).

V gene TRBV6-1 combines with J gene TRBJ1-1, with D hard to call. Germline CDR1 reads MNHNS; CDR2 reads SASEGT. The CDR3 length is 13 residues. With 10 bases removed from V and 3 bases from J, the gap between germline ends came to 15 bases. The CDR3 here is CAIIECTDTEAFF. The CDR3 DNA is TGTGCCATCATTGAATGTACAGACACTGAAGCTTTCTTT.

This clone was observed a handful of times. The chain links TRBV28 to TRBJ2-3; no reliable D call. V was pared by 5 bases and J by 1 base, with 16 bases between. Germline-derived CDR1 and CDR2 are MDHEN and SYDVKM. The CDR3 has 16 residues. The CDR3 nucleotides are TGTGCCAGCAGTCCTAATACACATGGACGCACAGATACGCAGTATTTT. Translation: CASSPNTHGRTDTQYF.

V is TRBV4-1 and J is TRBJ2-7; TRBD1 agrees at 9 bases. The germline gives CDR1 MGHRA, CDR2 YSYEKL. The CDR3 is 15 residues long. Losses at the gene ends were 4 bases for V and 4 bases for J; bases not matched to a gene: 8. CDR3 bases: TGCGCCAGCAGCCGTCCGGGACAGGGAACGTACGAGCAGTACTTC. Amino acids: CASSRPGQGTYEQYF.

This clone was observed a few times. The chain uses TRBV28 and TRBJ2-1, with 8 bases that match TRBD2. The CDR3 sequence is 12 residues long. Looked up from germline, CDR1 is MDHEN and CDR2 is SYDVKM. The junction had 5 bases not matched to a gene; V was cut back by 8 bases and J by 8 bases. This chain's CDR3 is CASAGLVDEQFF. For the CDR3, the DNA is TGTGCCAGCGCGGGACTAGTTGATGAGCAGTTCTTC. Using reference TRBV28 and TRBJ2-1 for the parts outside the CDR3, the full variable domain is DVKVTQSSRYLVKRTGEKVFLECVQDMDHENMFWYRQDPGLGLRLIYFSYDVKMKEKGDIPEGYSVSREKKERFSLILESASTNQTSMYLCASAGLVDEQFFGPGTRLTVL.

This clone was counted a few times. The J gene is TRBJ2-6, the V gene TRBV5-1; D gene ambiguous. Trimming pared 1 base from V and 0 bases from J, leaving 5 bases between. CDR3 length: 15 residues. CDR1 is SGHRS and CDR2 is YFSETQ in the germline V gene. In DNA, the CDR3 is TGCGCCAGCAGCTTGTCGCTCTCTGGGGCCAACGTCCTGACTTTC. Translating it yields CASSLSLSGANVLTF.

As DNA, the CDR3 is TGTGCCAGCAGGGTAAGACAGCAGAACACCGGGGAGCTGTTTTTT. Encoded protein: CASRVRQQNTGELFF. The chain is built from TRBV2 and TRBJ2-2; TRBD1 is a possible D gene (5 bases). The CDR3 is 15 residues long. Looked up from germline, CDR1 is SNHLY and CDR2 is FYNNEI. Trimming left V 6 bases short and J 1 base short, with 12 bases between.

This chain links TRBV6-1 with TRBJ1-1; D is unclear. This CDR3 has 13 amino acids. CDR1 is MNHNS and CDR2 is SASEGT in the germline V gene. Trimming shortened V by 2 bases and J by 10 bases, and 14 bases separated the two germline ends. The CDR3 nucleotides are TGTGCCAGCAGTGAAAGGTTAATCGGTGGAGCTTTCTTT. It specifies CASSERLIGGAFF.

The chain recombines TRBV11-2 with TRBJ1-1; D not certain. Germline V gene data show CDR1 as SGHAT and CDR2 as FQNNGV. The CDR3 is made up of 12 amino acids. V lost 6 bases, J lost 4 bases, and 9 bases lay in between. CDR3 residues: CASRTGVTEAFF. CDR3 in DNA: TGTGCCAGCAGGACCGGGGTCACTGAAGCTTTCTTT.

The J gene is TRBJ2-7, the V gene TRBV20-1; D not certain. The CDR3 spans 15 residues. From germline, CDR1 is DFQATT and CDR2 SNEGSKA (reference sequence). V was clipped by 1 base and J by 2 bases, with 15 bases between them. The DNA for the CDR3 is TGCAGTGCTAGAGGGGCCAGCGTGGCCACCTACGAGCAGTACTTC. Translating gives CSARGASVATYEQYF.

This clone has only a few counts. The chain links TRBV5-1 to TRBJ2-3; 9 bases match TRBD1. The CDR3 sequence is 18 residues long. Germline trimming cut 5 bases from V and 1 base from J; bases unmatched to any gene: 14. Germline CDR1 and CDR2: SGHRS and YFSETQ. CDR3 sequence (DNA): TGCGCCAGCAGTCGCGGGACAGGGATGCGCACTGGCACAGATACGCAGTATTTT. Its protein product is CASSRGTGMRTGTDTQYF.

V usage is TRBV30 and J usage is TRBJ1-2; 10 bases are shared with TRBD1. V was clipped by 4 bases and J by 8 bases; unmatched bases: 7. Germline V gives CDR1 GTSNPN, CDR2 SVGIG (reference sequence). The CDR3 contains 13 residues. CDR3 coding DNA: TGTGCCTGGATGGGGACAGGGGAGAGGGGCTACACCTTC. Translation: CAWMGTGERGYTF.

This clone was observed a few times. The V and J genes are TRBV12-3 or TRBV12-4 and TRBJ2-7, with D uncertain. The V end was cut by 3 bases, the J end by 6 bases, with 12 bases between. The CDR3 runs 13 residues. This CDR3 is CASSFSRAAEQYF. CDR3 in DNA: TGTGCCAGCAGTTTTAGTAGAGCAGCCGAGCAGTACTTC.

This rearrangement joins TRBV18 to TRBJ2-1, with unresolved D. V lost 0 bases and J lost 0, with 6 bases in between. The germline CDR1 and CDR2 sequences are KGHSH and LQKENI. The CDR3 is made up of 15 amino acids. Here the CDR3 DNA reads TGTGCCAGCTCACCACCGAGCGTCTCCTACAATGAGCAGTTCTTC. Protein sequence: CASSPPSVSYNEQFF.